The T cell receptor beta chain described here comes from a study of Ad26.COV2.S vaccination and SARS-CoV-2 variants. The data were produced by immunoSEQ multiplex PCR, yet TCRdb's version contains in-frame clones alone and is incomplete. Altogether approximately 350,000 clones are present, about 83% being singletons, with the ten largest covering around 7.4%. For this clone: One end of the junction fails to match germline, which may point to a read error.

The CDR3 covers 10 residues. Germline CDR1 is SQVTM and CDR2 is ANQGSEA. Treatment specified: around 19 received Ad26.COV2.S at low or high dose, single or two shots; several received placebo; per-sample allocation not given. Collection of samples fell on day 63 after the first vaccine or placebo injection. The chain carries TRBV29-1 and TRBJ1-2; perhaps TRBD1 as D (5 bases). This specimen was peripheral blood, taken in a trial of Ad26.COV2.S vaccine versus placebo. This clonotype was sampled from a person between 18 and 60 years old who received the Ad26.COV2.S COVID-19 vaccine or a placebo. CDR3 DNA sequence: TGCAGCGTTGAAAAGACAGAGCGAATCTTC. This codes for CSVEKTERIF.